This TCR beta chain was identified during a study of beta chain features in type 1 diabetes. Of the isolated RNA, all was reverse transcribed, and so the sequenced material was expressed TCRB transcripts. TCRdb's copy holds only in-frame clones and misses some; the assay was immunoSEQ multiplex PCR. Among under 200,000 clones listed, about 8.5% were seen once. Study-wide results and limits: The naive, central memory and Treg TCRB repertoires showed an apparent similarity that was greater among patients than among healthy donors. The study found fewer insertions and more deletions at VDJ junctions in type 1 diabetes patients.

Sorted populations were all over 98% pure. On this clone itself: What it binds is not known.

This CDR3 contains 14 residues. CDR1 is SGHTA, CDR2 FQGNSA, per germline. Material for sequencing was central memory CD4+ T cells from blood. The chain couples TRBV7-2 to TRBJ2-5, with TRBD2 matching over 11 bases. The DNA matches TRBJ2-7 better at its end, which makes the J call doubtful. The source is a man between 18 and 35 years old in good health. In DNA form, the CDR3 reads TGTGCCAGCACAGGGACTAGCGGAACCTACGAGCAGTACTTC. This sequence encodes CASTGTSGTYEQYF.